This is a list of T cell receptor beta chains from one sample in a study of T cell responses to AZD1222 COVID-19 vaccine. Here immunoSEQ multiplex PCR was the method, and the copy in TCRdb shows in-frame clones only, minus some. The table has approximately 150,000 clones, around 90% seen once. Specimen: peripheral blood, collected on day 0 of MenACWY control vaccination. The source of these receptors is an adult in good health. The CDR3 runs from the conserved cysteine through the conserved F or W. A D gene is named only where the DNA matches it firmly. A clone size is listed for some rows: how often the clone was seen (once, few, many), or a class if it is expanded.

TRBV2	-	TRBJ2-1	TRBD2	CASRGGSINEQFF	TGTGCCAGCAGGGGGGGGTCTATCAATGAGCAGTTCTTC
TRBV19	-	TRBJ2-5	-	CASSIRRASETQYF	TGTGCCAGTAGTATCAGGAGGGCGTCGGAGACCCAGTACTTC
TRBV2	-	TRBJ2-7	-	CARSGGYEQYF	TGTGCCAGAAGTGGCGGCTACGAGCAGTACTTC
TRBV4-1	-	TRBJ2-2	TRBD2	CASSQGTSGRTGELFF	TGCGCCAGCAGCCAAGGGACTAGCGGGCGGACCGGGGAGCTGTTTTTT
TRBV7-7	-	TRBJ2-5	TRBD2	CASSPTGRQETQYF	TGTGCCAGCAGTCCAACCGGGAGGCAAGAGACCCAGTACTTC
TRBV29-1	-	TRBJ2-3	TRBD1	CSVWGQGWGTDTQYF	TGCAGCGTCTGGGGACAGGGATGGGGCACAGATACGCAGTATTTT
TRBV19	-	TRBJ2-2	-	CASSPRSGDTGELFF	TGTGCCAGTAGTCCCAGGTCGGGGGACACCGGGGAGCTGTTTTTT
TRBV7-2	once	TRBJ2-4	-	CASSTQGVDKNIQYF	TGTGCCAGCAGCACTCAGGGTGTTGACAAAAACATTCAGTACTTC
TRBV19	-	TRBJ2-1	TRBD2	CASSGLAASSNEQFF	TGTGCCAGTAGCGGACTAGCGGCCAGCAGCAATGAGCAGTTCTTC
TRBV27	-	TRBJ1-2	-	CASRREDYGYTF	TGTGCCAGCAGGAGGGAAGACTATGGCTACACCTTC
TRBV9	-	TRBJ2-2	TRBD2	CASSVDAGGSTGELFF	TGTGCCAGCAGCGTAGACGCGGGAGGTTCCACCGGGGAGCTGTTTTTT
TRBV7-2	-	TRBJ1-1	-	CASSPGHMNTEAFF	TGTGCCAGCAGCCCCGGACACATGAACACTGAAGCTTTCTTT
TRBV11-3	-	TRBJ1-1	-	CASSLVTANTEAFF	TGTGCCAGCAGCTTAGTCACAGCGAACACTGAAGCTTTCTTT
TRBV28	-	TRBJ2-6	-	CAAQVSGANVLTF	TGTGCCGCTCAGGTCTCTGGGGCCAACGTCCTGACTTTC
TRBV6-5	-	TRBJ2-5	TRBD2	CASSNPGLQETQYF	TGTGCCAGCAGCAACCCGGGACTACAAGAGACCCAGTACTTC
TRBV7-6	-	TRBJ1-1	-	CASSTRPNTEAFF	TGTGCCAGCAGCACACGACCGAACACTGAAGCTTTCTTT
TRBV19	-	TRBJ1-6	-	CASSIRGYGNSPLHF	TGTGCCAGTAGTATCAGAGGGTACGGGAATTCACCCCTCCACTTT
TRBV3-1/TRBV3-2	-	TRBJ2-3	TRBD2	CASSGLAATDTQYF	TGTGCCAGCTCGGGACTAGCGGCCACAGATACGCAGTATTTT
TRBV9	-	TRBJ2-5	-	CASSVGGMGQETQYF	TGTGCCAGCAGCGTAGGAGGAATGGGTCAAGAGACCCAGTACTTC
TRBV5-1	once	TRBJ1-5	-	CASSPLGVGQPQHF	TGCGCCAGCAGCCCCCTCGGGGTTGGTCAGCCCCAGCATTTT
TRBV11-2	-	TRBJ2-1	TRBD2	CASSSRLAGWNEQFF	TGTGCCAGCAGCTCGCGACTAGCGGGATGGAATGAGCAGTTCTTC
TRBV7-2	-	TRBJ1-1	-	CASSLAPNTEAFF	TGTGCCAGCAGCTTAGCTCCGAACACTGAAGCTTTCTTT
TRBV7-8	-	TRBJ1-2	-	CASSRALLSEYGYTF	TGTGCCAGCAGCCGAGCTCTGTTGAGTGAATATGGCTACACCTTC